A selection of T cell receptor beta chains follows, all from one sample in a study of cytomegalovirus exposure and HLA in healthy donors. Assay: immunoSEQ multiplex PCR; the TCRdb copy retains only in-frame clones and omits some. The table has around 230,000 clones, 82% seen once. Sequenced: PBMCs. Receptor source: a man between 35 and 55 years old in good health and CMV-seropositive. The conserved cysteine and the conserved F or W are not part of the CDR3 here.

V gene: TRBV4-1; J gene: TRBJ2-7; CDR3 protein: ASSQPQTGPLGYEQY
V gene: TRBV27; J gene: TRBJ1-2; CDR3 protein: ASRSGGTNYGYT
V gene: TRBV28; J gene: TRBJ2-1; CDR3 protein: ASRAQRGGEQF
V gene: TRBV27; J gene: TRBJ2-3; CDR3 protein: ASRTITDTQY
V gene: TRBV27; J gene: TRBJ1-5; CDR3 protein: ASSFSGGRSNQPQH
V gene: TRBV14; J gene: TRBJ1-2; CDR3 protein: ASSQGRQDGGYT
V gene: TRBV27; J gene: TRBJ2-1; CDR3 protein: ASSTLAGHNEQF
V gene: TRBV10-3; J gene: TRBJ1-2; CDR3 protein: AISPTGVGSYGYT
V gene: TRBV7-6; J gene: TRBJ1-1; CDR3 protein: ASSEGGTEAF
V gene: TRBV7-3; J gene: TRBJ2-1; CDR3 protein: ASSAWGLAENEQF
V gene: TRBV7-9; J gene: TRBJ2-5; CDR3 protein: ASSPQNVGGETQY
V gene: TRBV5-1; J gene: TRBJ2-1; CDR3 protein: ASSAYRVRSYNEQF
V gene: TRBV27; J gene: TRBJ2-7; CDR3 protein: ASSLGQTYEQY
V gene: TRBV2; J gene: TRBJ2-5; CDR3 protein: ASSRNGETQY
V gene: TRBV27; J gene: TRBJ2-7; CDR3 protein: ASSLGLHTREQY
V gene: TRBV29-1; J gene: TRBJ2-1; CDR3 protein: SVEEVTRSYNEQF
V gene: TRBV11-2; J gene: TRBJ1-1; CDR3 protein: ASSLRVGGTEAF
V gene: TRBV9; J gene: TRBJ1-4; CDR3 protein: ASSVEGRGGDEKLF
V gene: TRBV4-1; J gene: TRBJ2-5; CDR3 protein: ASSQALRERETQY
V gene: TRBV30; J gene: TRBJ2-7; CDR3 protein: AWSLGLADEQY
V gene: TRBV6-5; J gene: TRBJ1-2; CDR3 protein: ASSFRQGRGYT
V gene: TRBV12-5; J gene: TRBJ2-3; CDR3 protein: ASGRGSTDTQY
V gene: TRBV27; J gene: TRBJ1-1; CDR3 protein: ASSRQGYTEAF
V gene: TRBV27; J gene: TRBJ1-1; CDR3 protein: ASRDRGGTEAF
V gene: TRBV20-1; J gene: TRBJ1-1; CDR3 protein: SAPDIKAF
V gene: TRBV18; J gene: TRBJ1-1; CDR3 protein: ASSLDREAF
V gene: TRBV2; J gene: TRBJ1-1; CDR3 protein: ASRDREANTEAF
V gene: TRBV27; J gene: TRBJ2-1; CDR3 protein: ASRQVRTPSNEQF
V gene: TRBV5-1; J gene: TRBJ2-2; CDR3 protein: ASIPQGYPNTGELF
V gene: TRBV7-9; J gene: TRBJ1-3; CDR3 protein: ASREGLGNTIY
V gene: TRBV11-2; J gene: TRBJ1-1; CDR3 protein: ASSSDRGRTEAF
V gene: TRBV4-1; J gene: TRBJ2-1; CDR3 protein: ASSQGLAGGENEQF
V gene: TRBV4-1; J gene: TRBJ1-4; CDR3 protein: ASSQGGWGQGKRDGKLL
V gene: TRBV12-5; J gene: TRBJ2-2; CDR3 protein: ASGSGLGTGPRELF
V gene: TRBV7-8; J gene: TRBJ2-2; CDR3 protein: ALRRGSTGELF
V gene: TRBV5-1; J gene: TRBJ1-1; CDR3 protein: ASSLAPGTPNTEAF
V gene: TRBV7-9; J gene: TRBJ2-1; CDR3 protein: ASSNPGGSESEQF
V gene: TRBV6-5; J gene: TRBJ2-4; CDR3 protein: ASSGRELRNIQY
V gene: TRBV27; J gene: TRBJ2-7; CDR3 protein: ASSRGDRAYEQY
V gene: TRBV5-1; J gene: TRBJ1-1; CDR3 protein: ASSPLEVGWAF
V gene: TRBV12-5; J gene: TRBJ2-7; CDR3 protein: ASGPPTSGNHEQY
V gene: TRBV7-9; J gene: TRBJ2-5; CDR3 protein: ASRRTLDSQY
V gene: TRBV10-3; J gene: TRBJ1-2; CDR3 protein: AIRPGQGARGYT
V gene: TRBV25-1; J gene: TRBJ2-1; CDR3 protein: ASSLRLAGYNEQF
V gene: TRBV2; J gene: TRBJ2-1; CDR3 protein: AQLLAANEQF
V gene: TRBV4-1; J gene: TRBJ1-2; CDR3 protein: ASSQVKGRDYGYT
V gene: TRBV15; J gene: TRBJ2-3; CDR3 protein: ATSRGPDTDTQY
V gene: TRBV29-1; J gene: TRBJ1-2; CDR3 protein: SVAGTGFTYGYT
V gene: TRBV15; J gene: TRBJ2-1; CDR3 protein: ATSPRGLGSYNEQF
V gene: TRBV9; J gene: TRBJ2-1; CDR3 protein: ASSPTLAGVGNEQF
V gene: TRBV28; J gene: TRBJ2-1; CDR3 protein: ASTKVGLARF
V gene: TRBV10-2; J gene: TRBJ2-7; CDR3 protein: ASSDSLAGEYEQY
V gene: TRBV7-8; J gene: TRBJ1-3; CDR3 protein: ASSLVGGDSGNTIY
V gene: TRBV15; J gene: TRBJ2-3; CDR3 protein: ATSRGLRDRITDTQY